The source of this T cell receptor (beta chain) is a study of T cell changes during pregnancy in multiple sclerosis. Some clones are missing from TCRdb's copy, which holds only in-frame ones; the method was immunoSEQ multiplex PCR. Of around 96,000 clones in the sample, around 92% were seen once. Germline lookup yields CDR1 SGDLS and CDR2 YYNGEE. This CDR3 spans 19 amino acids. The V segment lost 0 bases and the J segment 2 bases; nucleotides outside the gene matches: 11. This sequence was found in a female donor with multiple sclerosis, enrolled in a pregnancy study. The chain uses TRBV9 and TRBJ2-7; 13 bases fit TRBD2. The sequencing here drew on peripheral blood, taken in the third trimester of pregnancy. The DNA of the CDR3 is TGTGCCAGCAGCGTAGGGCCCTCCCCCGGACTAGCGGGAGCCTACGAGCAGTACTTC. It specifies CASSVGPSPGLAGAYEQYF.